This TCR beta chain was identified in a study of shared clonotypes between healthy human individuals. Findings and limits, study-wide: Among a handful of donors, around 5% of naive CD4 clonotypes were found in common.

Per germline, CDR1 SGHTA and CDR2 FQGNSA. The ends lost 5 bases at V and 11 bases at J; junction bases unmatched: 5. The CDR3 spans 11 residues. In the case of this clone: What it recognizes is unknown.

Sorted-subset replicate PCR reactions contained approximately 190 ng DNA, corresponding to approximately 30,000 T cell genomes. The assay was immunoSEQ multiplex PCR, and TCRdb's table has in-frame clones only and misses some. Among just under 350,000 clones listed, about 70% were seen once. Sample: memory CD4+ T cells sorted from blood. Subset in this sample: CD45RA-negative fraction. The sequence came from a man aged 25 to 40 in good health. The V and J genes are TRBV7-2 and TRBJ1-1, with 7 nucleotides matching TRBD1. The CDR3 sequence is CASSATGAAFF. The CDR3, as DNA: TGTGCCAGCAGCGCTACAGGGGCGGCTTTCTTT.